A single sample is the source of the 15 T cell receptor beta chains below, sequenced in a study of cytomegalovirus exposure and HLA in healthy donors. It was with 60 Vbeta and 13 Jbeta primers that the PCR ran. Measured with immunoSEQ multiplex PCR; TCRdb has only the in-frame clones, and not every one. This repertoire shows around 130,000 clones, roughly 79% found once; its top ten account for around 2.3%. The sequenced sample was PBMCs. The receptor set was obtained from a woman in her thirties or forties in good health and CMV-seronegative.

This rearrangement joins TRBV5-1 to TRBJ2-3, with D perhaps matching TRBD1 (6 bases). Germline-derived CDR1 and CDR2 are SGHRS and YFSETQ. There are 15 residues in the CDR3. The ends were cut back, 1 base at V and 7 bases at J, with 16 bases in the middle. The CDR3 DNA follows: TGCGCCAGCAGCTTGATGGGGGCCGGAAGGAATACGCAGTATTTT. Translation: CASSLMGAGRNTQYF.

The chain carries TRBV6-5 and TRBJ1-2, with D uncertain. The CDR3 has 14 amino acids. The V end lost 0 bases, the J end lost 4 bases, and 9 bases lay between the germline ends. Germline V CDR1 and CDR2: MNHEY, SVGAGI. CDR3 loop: CASSYSARFYGYTF. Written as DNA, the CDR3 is TGTGCCAGCAGTTACTCCGCCAGGTTCTATGGCTACACCTTC.

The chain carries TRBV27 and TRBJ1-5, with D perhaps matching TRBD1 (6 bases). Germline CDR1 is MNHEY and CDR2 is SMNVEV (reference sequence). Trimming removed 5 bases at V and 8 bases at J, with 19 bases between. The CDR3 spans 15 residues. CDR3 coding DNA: TGTGCCAGCAGTCGCCGCGGCGGGGGCTCGGAGCCCCAGCATTTT. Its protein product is CASSRRGGGSEPQHF.

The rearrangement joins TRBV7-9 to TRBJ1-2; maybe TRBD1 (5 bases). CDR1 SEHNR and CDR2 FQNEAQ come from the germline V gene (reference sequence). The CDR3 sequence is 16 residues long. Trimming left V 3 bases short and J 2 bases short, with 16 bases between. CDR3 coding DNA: TGTGCCAGCAGCTTTCCCACAGAGGGACTGAACTATGGCTACACCTTC. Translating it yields CASSFPTEGLNYGYTF.

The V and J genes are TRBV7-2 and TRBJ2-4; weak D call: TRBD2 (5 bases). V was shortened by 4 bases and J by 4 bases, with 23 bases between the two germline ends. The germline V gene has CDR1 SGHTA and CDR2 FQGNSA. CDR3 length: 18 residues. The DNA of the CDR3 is TGTGCCAGCAGCTACCCGAATAAAATACTAGGGAGAAAAAACATTCAGTACTTC. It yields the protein CASSYPNKILGRKNIQYF.

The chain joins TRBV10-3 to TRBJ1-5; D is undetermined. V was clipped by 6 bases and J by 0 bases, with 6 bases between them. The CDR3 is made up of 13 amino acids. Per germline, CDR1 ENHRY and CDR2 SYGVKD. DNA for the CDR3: TGTGCCATCAGGGGAGATAGCAATCAGCCCCAGCATTTT. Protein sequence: CAIRGDSNQPQHF.

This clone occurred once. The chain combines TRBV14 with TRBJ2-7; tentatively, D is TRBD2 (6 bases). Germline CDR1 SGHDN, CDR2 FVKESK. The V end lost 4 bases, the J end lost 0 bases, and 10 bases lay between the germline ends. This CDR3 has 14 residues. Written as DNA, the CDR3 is TGTGCCAGCAGCCGTGGGGGGAACTCCTACGAGCAGTACTTC. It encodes CASSRGGNSYEQYF. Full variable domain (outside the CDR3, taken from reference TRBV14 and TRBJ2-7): EAGVTQFPSHSVIEKGQTVTLRCDPISGHDNLYWYRRVMGKEIKFLLHFVKESKQDESGMPNNRFLAERTGGTYSTLKVQPAELEDSGVYFCASSRGGNSYEQYFGPGTRLTVT.

Here the CDR3 DNA reads TGTGCCAGCAGCGTAGAGGGCAGGGCCGCGGAAAAACTGTTTTTT. Its translation: CASSVEGRAAEKLFF. The chain couples TRBV9 to TRBJ1-4; D possibly corresponds to TRBD1 (5 bases). Trimming took 0 bases from V and 8 from J, leaving 14 bases between them. The CDR3 extends over 15 amino acids. Per the germline V gene, CDR1 is SGDLS and CDR2 is YYNGEE. Combining the CDR3 with reference TRBV9 and TRBJ1-4 gives the whole variable domain DSGVTQTPKHLITATGQRVTLRCSPRSGDLSVYWYQQSLDQGLQFLIQYYNGEERAKGNILERFSAQQFPDLHSELNLSSLELGDSALYFCASSVEGRAAEKLFFGSGTQLSVL.

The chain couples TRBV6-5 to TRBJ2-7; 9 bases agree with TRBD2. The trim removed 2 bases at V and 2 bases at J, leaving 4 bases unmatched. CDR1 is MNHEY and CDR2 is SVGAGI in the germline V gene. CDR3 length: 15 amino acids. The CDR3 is CASSYIAGVTYEQYF. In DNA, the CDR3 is TGTGCCAGCAGTTACATAGCGGGAGTTACCTACGAGCAGTACTTC.

The CDR3 loop is CAIADLGANVLTF. In DNA, the CDR3 is TGTGCCATAGCCGATCTTGGGGCCAACGTCCTGACTTTC. This chain uses TRBV19 with TRBJ2-6; D not resolved. CDR1 is LNHDA and CDR2 is SQIVND in the germline V gene (reference sequence). This CDR3 is built from 13 residues. V was cut by 10 bases and J by 3 bases, with 10 bases left in between.

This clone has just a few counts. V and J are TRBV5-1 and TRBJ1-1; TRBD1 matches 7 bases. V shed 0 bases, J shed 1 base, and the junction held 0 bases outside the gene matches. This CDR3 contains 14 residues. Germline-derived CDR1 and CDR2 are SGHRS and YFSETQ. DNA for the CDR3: TGCGCCAGCAGCTTGGGGACAGGGAACACTGAAGCTTTCTTT. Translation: CASSLGTGNTEAFF.

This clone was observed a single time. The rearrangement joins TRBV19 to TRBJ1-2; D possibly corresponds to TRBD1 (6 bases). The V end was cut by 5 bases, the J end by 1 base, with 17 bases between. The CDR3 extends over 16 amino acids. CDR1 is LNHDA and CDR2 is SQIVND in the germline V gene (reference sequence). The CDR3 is CASSATPGDSNYGYTF. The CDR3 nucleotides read TGTGCCAGTAGTGCCACCCCAGGGGATAGTAACTATGGCTACACCTTC.

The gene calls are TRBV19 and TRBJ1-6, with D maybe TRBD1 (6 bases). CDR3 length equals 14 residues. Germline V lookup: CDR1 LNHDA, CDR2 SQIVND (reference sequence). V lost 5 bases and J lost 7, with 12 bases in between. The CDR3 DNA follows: TGTGCCAGTAGTTCCCTACAGGGCAATTCACCCCTCCACTTT. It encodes CASSSLQGNSPLHF.

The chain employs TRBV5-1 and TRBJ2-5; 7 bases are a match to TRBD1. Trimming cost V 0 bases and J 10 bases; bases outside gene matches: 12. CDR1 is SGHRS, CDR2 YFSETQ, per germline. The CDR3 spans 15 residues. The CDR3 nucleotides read TGCGCCAGCAGCTTGGGACAGGGTGATGGGGGTGGCCAGTACTTC. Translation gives CASSLGQGDGGGQYF.

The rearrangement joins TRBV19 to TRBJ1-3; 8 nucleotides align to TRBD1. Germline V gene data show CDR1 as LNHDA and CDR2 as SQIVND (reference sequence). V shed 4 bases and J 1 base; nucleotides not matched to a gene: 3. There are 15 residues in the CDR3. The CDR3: CASSTTGGSGNTIYF. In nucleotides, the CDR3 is TGTGCCAGTAGTACCACAGGGGGTTCTGGAAACACCATATATTTT.